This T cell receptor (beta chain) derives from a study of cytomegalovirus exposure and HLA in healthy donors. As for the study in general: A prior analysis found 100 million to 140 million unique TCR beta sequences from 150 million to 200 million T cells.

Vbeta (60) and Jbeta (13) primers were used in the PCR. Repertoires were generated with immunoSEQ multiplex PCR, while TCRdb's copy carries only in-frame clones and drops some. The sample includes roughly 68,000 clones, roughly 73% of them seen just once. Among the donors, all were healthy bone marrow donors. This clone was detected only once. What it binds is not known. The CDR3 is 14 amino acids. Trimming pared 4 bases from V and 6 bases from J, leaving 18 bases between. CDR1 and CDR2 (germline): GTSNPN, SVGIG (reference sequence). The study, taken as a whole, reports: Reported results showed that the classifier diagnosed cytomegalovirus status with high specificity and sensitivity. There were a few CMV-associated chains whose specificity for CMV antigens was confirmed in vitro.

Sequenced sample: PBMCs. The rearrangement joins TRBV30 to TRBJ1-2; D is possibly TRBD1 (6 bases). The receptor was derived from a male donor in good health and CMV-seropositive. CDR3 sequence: CAWIRAGVVNGYTF. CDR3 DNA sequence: TGTGCCTGGATTCGGGCAGGGGTAGTGAATGGCTACACCTTC.